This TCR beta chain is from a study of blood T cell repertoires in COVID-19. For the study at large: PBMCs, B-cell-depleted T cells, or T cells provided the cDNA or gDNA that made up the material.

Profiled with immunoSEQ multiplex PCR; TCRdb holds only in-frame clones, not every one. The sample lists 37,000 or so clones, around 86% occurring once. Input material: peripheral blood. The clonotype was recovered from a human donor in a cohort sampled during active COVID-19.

CDR3: CASRPGAYASYEQYF. CDR3 bases: TGTGCCAGCAGGCCTGGGGCCTACGCCTCCTACGAGCAGTACTTC. The chain recombines TRBV27 with TRBJ2-7, with D possibly matching TRBD1 (5 bases). CDR1 is MNHEY and CDR2 is SMNVEV in the germline V gene (reference sequence). V was pared by 6 bases and J by 0 bases, with 15 bases between. The CDR3 is 15 amino acids.